The 9 T cell receptor beta chains below were found in one sample sequenced in a study of breast tumors, draining lymph nodes, adjacent tissues. Samples came from axillary lymph nodes draining the breast cancer. Via MiXCR, TCRdb re-called the multiplex PCR reads, giving one row per CDR3 protein. This sample has 130,000 or so distinct CDR3 sequences, with less than 25% found just once. Sequenced input: axillary lymph node tissue. The receptor set was obtained from a female donor with breast cancer. Some clones in this sample may be carry-over from other donors' samples.

This clonotype was counted at least ten times. The V gene is TRBV5-5, the J gene TRBJ2-7; D is undetermined. V was trimmed by 4 bases and J by 4 bases, leaving 18 bases between them. There are 15 residues in the CDR3. CDR1 SGHKS and CDR2 YYEKEE come from the germline V gene (reference sequence). This CDR3 is CASSPGPLPDYEQYF. The CDR3 DNA follows: TGTGCCAGCAGCCCTGGGCCATTACCCGATTACGAGCAGTACTTC.

Concerning this clonotype: This likely comes from a read error, as the CDR3 has no conserved phenylalanine or tryptophan at its end. Because the CDR3's place on the DNA is in doubt, the DNA is left out and the CDR3 is given as listed by TCRdb. The chain is built from TRBV5-1 and TRBJ2-6; the table gives TRBD1 as D, unverified against the DNA. Germline CDR1 is SGHRS and CDR2 is YFSETQ. The CDR3 sequence runs 16 residues, both termini included. The CDR3: CASSLEGLAGANVLTL.

This clonotype was detected many times. The J gene is TRBJ2-2, the V gene TRBV5-6; 8 nucleotides align to TRBD1. Trimming took 1 base from V and 6 from J; bases not matched to a gene: 8. The CDR3 totals 16 residues. Per germline, CDR1 SGHDT and CDR2 YYEEEE. The CDR3 DNA follows: TGTGCCAGCAGCTTGTTAGACAGGGGCGACGCCGGGGAGCTGTTTTTT. Its protein product is CASSLLDRGDAGELFF.

In its sample, this clonotype was seen a few times. This chain joins TRBV28 and TRBJ1-2, with 7 bases aligning to TRBD1. The CDR3 is 15 amino acids. Germline V CDR1 and CDR2: MDHEN, SYDVKM. V lost 6 bases to trimming and J lost 4 bases; unmatched junction nucleotides: 11. The CDR3 DNA sequence: TGTGCCAGCAGCGGGCGGATAGGGGGCGTCTATGGCTACACCTTC. Its protein is CASSGRIGGVYGYTF.

This clonotype was detected ten times or more. The V and J genes are TRBV28 and TRBJ1-2, with D possibly matching TRBD1 (5 bases). Looked up from germline, CDR1 is MDHEN and CDR2 is SYDVKM. CDR3 length: 12 amino acids. Between the trimmed V and J ends, which lost 8 bases and 9 bases, there was a span of 16 bases. The CDR3 spells CASLQAPISYTF. The CDR3 coding sequence is TGTGCCAGCTTACAGGCCCCTATTAGCTACACCTTC.

Concerning this clonotype: The junction differs from germline at one of its ends, possibly a read error. The gene calls are TRBV25-1 and TRBJ1-3, with D maybe TRBD1 (5 bases). Per the germline V gene, CDR1 is MGHDK and CDR2 is SYGVNS. This CDR3 has 14 amino acids. The CDR3 protein is CVSSPGGLGNTIYF. Here the CDR3 DNA reads TGTGTCAGCAGTCCGGGGGGACTTGGAAACACCATATATTTT. Full variable domain (outside the CDR3, taken from reference TRBV25-1 and TRBJ1-3): EADIYQTPRYLVIGTGKKITLECSQTMGHDKMYWYQQDPGMELHLIHYSYGVNSTEKGDLSSESTVSRIRTEHFPLTLESARPSHTSQYLCVSSPGGLGNTIYFGEGSWLTVV.

There are a few counts of this clonotype. Being one base from a much bigger clone, this may be a read error. The rearrangement uses TRBV15 and TRBJ1-2; TRBD1 matches 7 bases. Trimming took 0 bases from V and 3 from J; bases not matched to a gene: 1. Germline CDR1 is LNHNV and CDR2 is YYDKDF (reference sequence). The CDR3 spans 14 residues. CDR3 residues: CATSRETGDYGYTF. The CDR3 DNA sequence: TGTGCCACCAGCAGAGAAACAGGGGACTATGGCTACACCTTC.

A remark on this clonotype: This clone may be a read error of a much larger clone one base away. This chain links TRBV9 with TRBJ2-3; 10 nucleotides match TRBD2. The CDR3 is made up of 16 amino acids. Unmatched junction bases numbered 8, after V lost 3 bases and J lost 4 bases. The germline V gene has CDR1 SGDLS and CDR2 YYNGEE. CDR3 in amino acids: CASSGAGLAEPDTQYF. The CDR3 DNA sequence: TGTGCCAGCAGCGGGGCCGGACTAGCGGAACCAGATACGCAGTATTTT.

The chain is built from TRBV20-1 and TRBJ2-1; 11 bases match TRBD2. The CDR3 is 15 amino acids. The germline CDR1 and CDR2 sequences are DFQATT and SNEGSKA (reference sequence). V gave up 5 bases and J gave up 4 bases; unmatched junction bases: 7. CDR3 nucleotide sequence: TGCAGTGCTCCAGAACTAGCGGGAGCGTACAATGAGCAGTTCTTC. As protein: CSAPELAGAYNEQFF.